The T cell receptor (beta chain) under discussion was sequenced for a study of cytomegalovirus exposure and HLA in healthy donors (dated by TCRdb to about 2017). Concerning the study at large: According to an earlier analysis of 587 of the donors, about 170 million T cells yielded over 100 million unique TCR beta sequences and approximately 280 Gb of sequence data. The genetic ancestry cluster associated with self-reported Caucasian donors included around four fifths of the roughly 380 genotyped donors. To study patterns of TCR occurrence, a later analysis re-analyzed previously published TCR beta repertoires from just over 650 donors and added high-resolution HLA genotyping. Along with the approximately 670-subject first cohort, a separate validation cohort of 120 different subjects was used. Typing coverage differed by locus: A, B, C, DRB1 and DQB1 were typed in roughly 629-640 donors, DQA1 in 522, DPA1 in some 610, and DPB1 in approximately 450. Alongside the repertoire data, information on donor age, sex, ethnicity and CMV serostatus was compiled. Approximately 300 gigabases of sequencing data and roughly 80 million unique TCR sequences made up an early release that covered 500 to 700 HLA-typed donors. Across around 400 genotyped donors of the cohort, an average of roughly 250,000 unique TCR beta nucleotide sequences per donor were sequenced, and approximately 17% of those sequences were non-productive. Both class I and class II loci were covered by HLA typing, at four-digit resolution. The study aimed to test whether signatures of past pathogen exposure could be identified by cataloging public T cell receptors. Five DR-DQ haplotypes were treated as single units for association and clustering because of strong linkage in the cohort. In the later analysis, no new phenotypic data were used to find candidate immune exposures; instead, reliance was placed on TCR beta sequences and their occurrence across donors. The T cell repertoires of some 700 subjects were profiled by immunosequencing and related to cytomegalovirus serostatus. A later genetic analysis used genome-wide SNP genotypes for about 65% of the roughly 670 donors, treating that subset as a discovery cohort. All discovery cohort repertoires had been generated using a single sequencing platform. An earlier analysis of around 640 of the donors used high-throughput TCR beta sequencing to judge whether each TCR beta V gene segment behaved as functional or pseudogenic. High-throughput TCR immunosequencing, statistical association of individual TCRs with disease status, and machine learning were combined to predict cytomegalovirus infection status. What the study reported, not specific to this receptor: Correlated functional status among segregating V segments might be attributable to linkage disequilibrium, but an unknown experimental factor could not be ruled out. In the study, approximately 160 TCR beta chains were listed as associated with cytomegalovirus. A later genetic analysis reported fewer N-insertions in productive TCRs among donors in an Asian-associated ancestry cluster than the roughly 640-donor mean. In a later analysis, most CMV-associated TCR beta chains were found to appear HLA-restricted, with HLA associations seemingly driven largely by CMV exposure. Several of the top co-occurrence clusters appeared to be linked to parvovirus B19, influenza, CMV and Epstein-Barr virus, according to a later analysis. In an earlier analysis of more than 450 of the donors, most TCR beta V segments were observed in productive rearrangements about 87% or about 30% of the time, broadly matching IMGT annotations. Cytomegalovirus status was reported to be diagnosed by the classifier with high specificity and sensitivity in both the original and validation cohorts. Specific HLA alleles were associated with more than 15,000 TCR beta sequences at a false discovery rate of 0.05 in a later analysis. A later genetic analysis associated a missense DCLRE1C variant with V-gene and J-gene trimming of TCR beta chains, and an independent cohort replicated the association. Over 15 rarely observed V segments, including chromosome 9 orphons, were excluded from the earlier analysis of some 590 of the donors because counts were too low. It was suggested by the authors that the approach could potentially be generalized to other disease states and immunological phenotypes. A group of highly shared sequence variants was considered likely to be a technical artifact of the sequencing pipeline. A later analysis found that HLA-associated TCR beta chains were more clonally expanded and had lower generation probabilities than equally common non-associated chains. In a later analysis, TCR association rates were found to vary across HLA loci, with the most associated TCRs seen for DRB1 alleles and the fewest for HLA-C alleles. Presence/absence analyses assumed roughly uniform sequencing depth across donors, an assumption that may not hold. A further reported finding was that TCR beta sequences accurately predicted the HLA-A and HLA-B alleles for most subjects in the first cohort. In vitro tests confirmed that a few of the cytomegalovirus-associated TCR beta chains recognize cytomegalovirus antigens. Most TCR sequences were observed very rarely across donors, whereas some public TCRs were present in many individuals. In this cohort, only TCR beta chains were sequenced, and detectable features were limited by the absence of alpha or paired-chain data. For the cohort, immune exposure information was limited to CMV serostatus. Some IMGT-functional V segments, including TRBV6-2 and TRBV6-3, could not be distinguished by the 87-base-pair reads and were therefore excluded. Because some donors lacked HLA typing at each locus, the association tests relied only on the typed subset. When HLA alleles, especially DR and DQ, strongly co-occurred, attributing TCR associations to individual alleles was difficult.

The cohort consisted of some 730 healthy bone marrow donors. At the time of sampling, all cohort members were nominally healthy, though unrecorded immune exposures were likely present. The donor tested CMV seropositive and was one of the 289 seropositive cohort members. A peripheral blood sample was provided by each donor, and peripheral blood mononuclear cells were used for TCR beta sequencing. The Qiagen DNeasy Blood Extraction Kit was used to extract genomic DNA from the blood cell samples. In the case of this clone: The target of this receptor is not known. One base away there is no much larger clone; base qualities are not given.

The library was built by means of the immunoSEQ multiplex PCR assay. For the multiplex PCR, a mixture combining 60 forward primers for TCR Vbeta segments and 13 reverse primers for TCR Jbeta segments was used. The CDR3 region of rearranged TCR beta genes was amplified from genomic DNA by a multiplex PCR assay. On the Illumina HiSeq System, the amplified TCR beta libraries were sequenced as 87-base-pair reads. The authors' analysis ran thus. In a later analysis, some 80 million unique TCR beta chains were counted across the approximately 620 repertoires, and roughly 10 million of these chains were shared by at least two donors. Raw reads were error-corrected and collapsed into unique sequences with a nearest-neighbor algorithm that merged closely related sequences to remove PCR and sequencing errors. CDR3 sequences were aligned to IMGT reference sequences to assign V, D and J gene segments. For a sequence to be retained, a match of at least six nucleotides to both a V gene segment and a J gene segment was required. Rearrangements were classified as productive when the CDR3 lacked stop codons and remained in frame with V and J, and all other rearrangements were classified as non-productive. Following IMGT convention, CDR3 was defined as the stretch from the second conserved V-encoded cysteine up to the conserved J-encoded phenylalanine. The earlier analysis of about 610 of the donors excluded any sequence lacking an unambiguous match to a single V gene segment. An earlier analysis of several hundred of the donors classified V segments as functional when productive rearrangements were above 56.7% and as segregating when the standard deviation between donors was above 5%. A statistical classification framework was developed to diagnose cytomegalovirus status using the catalog of TCR beta chain sequences. V and J gene assignment, in a later analysis, came from comparing TCR nucleotide sequences with IMGT/GENE-DB human TR gene sequences. In a later analysis, CDR3 sequences and most-parsimonious VDJ recombination scenarios were assigned using the TCRdist pipeline. In a later analysis, each TCR beta chain was defined by its CDR3 amino acid sequence together with its V-gene family, and reads without a unique V-gene family were excluded. A later analysis removed 592 highly shared, low-generation-probability nucleotide sequences to deal with suspected cross-contamination and a sequencing artifact. In a later analysis, a clonal expansion index was calculated for each public chain from normalized within-repertoire ranks of inferred template counts. In a later analysis, generation probabilities were computed using a VDJ recombination model fitted to out-of-frame rearrangements, and the results were checked against IGoR. A later analysis scored TCR-TCR, TCR-HLA and TCR-CMV co-occurrence with hypergeometric tests, applying a repertoire-size bias correction to TCR pairs. To estimate false discovery rates, a later analysis permuted the HLA or CMV assignments 20 times. A later analysis grouped co-occurring TCRs with DBSCAN, adding TCRdist sequence similarity when clustering within HLA-allele-positive subsets. Co-occurrence clustering excluded repertoires with fewer than 30,000 or more than 120,000 public chains, plus five with anomalous nucleotide sharing. In TCRdb, the immuneACCESS table is reduced to in-frame sequences with V and J assigned. These tables do not hold every clone; where another copy was compared, an unresolved V gene accounts for under half, and the others remain unexplained. V and J calls and clone size are as listed in that table; D and trimming were resolved from the DNA. The sample table contains roughly 150,000 clones; only one count was recorded for roughly 80% of them. Of the sample, around 6.6% falls within the top ten clones.

CDR3 length: 19 amino acids, cysteine to phenylalanine. Solely the CDR3 DNA is kept, with 57 bases framed from the first base. This receptor chain uses TRBV7-5 and TRBJ1-5. TRBV7-5 is a pseudogene locus. This sequence was found in a woman between 50 and 59 years old in good health and CMV-seropositive. The material sequenced was PBMCs. The CDR3 amino acid sequence is: CARSATREASGRSNQPQHF. The bases read TGTGCCAGAAGCGCGACGAGGGAAGCCTCGGGGAGGAGCAATCAGCCCCAGCATTTT.